This T cell receptor beta chain comes out of a study of cytomegalovirus exposure and HLA in healthy donors. When sampled, the donors appeared nominally healthy, though they likely had unrecorded immune exposures. V trimming: 6 bases; J trimming: 4 bases; junction bases outside the gene matches: 12. Per germline, CDR1 SGHTA and CDR2 FQGTGA. CDR3 length: 16 residues. A multiplex PCR was run with 60 Vbeta primers and 13 Jbeta primers. The protocol was immunoSEQ multiplex PCR, while the TCRdb copy is restricted to in-frame clones and leaves out a portion. The table includes about 100,000 clones, roughly 70% detected once.

The chain carries TRBV7-3 and TRBJ2-1, with 7 positions matching TRBD2. The TCR sequence derives from a woman under 30 in good health and CMV-seropositive. Sequencing was carried out using PBMCs. The CDR3 here is CASSPSTSVVYNEQFF. The DNA of the CDR3 is TGTGCCAGCAGTCCCTCTACTAGCGTCGTTTACAATGAGCAGTTCTTC. Filled out from reference TRBV7-3 and TRBJ2-1, the complete variable domain reads GAGVSQTPSNKVTEKGKYVELRCDPISGHTALYWYRQSLGQGPEFLIYFQGTGAADDSGLPNDRFFAVRPEGSVSTLKIQRTERGDSAVYLCASSPSTSVVYNEQFFGPGTRLTVL.